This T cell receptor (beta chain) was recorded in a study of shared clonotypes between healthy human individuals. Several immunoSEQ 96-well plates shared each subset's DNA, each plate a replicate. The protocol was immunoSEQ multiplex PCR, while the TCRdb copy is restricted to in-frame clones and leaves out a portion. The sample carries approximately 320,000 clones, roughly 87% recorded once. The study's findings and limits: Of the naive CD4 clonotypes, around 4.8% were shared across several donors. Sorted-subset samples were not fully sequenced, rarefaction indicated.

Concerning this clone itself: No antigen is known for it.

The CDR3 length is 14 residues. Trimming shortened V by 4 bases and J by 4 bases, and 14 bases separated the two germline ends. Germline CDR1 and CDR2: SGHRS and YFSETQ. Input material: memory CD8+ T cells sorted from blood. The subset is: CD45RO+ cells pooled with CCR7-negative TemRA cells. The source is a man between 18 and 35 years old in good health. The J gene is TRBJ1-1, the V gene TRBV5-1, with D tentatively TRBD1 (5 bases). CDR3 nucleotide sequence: TGCGCCAGCAGCCCGGGAGCCGGGGGCACTGAAGCTTTCTTT. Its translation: CASSPGAGGTEAFF.